Listed below are T cell receptor beta chains from one sample, sequenced in a study of cytomegalovirus exposure and HLA in healthy donors. Sequencing used immunoSEQ multiplex PCR; TCRdb keeps in-frame clones, though not all of them. Of around 140,000 clones in the sample, roughly four fifths are singletons; the top ten hold roughly 9.7%. The sequenced material came from PBMCs. These receptors all stem from an older woman in good health and CMV-seropositive. Both conserved end residues are part of each CDR3. The D gene is left open where the match is weak. For some rows the clone size is stated as once, few or many, or as a class when expanded; others skip it.

>14|TRBJ2-3|TRBV7-2|once|TRBD1
TGTGCCAGCAGCCGGGACAGGGGGACAGATACGCAGTATTTT
CASSRDRGTDTQYF
>12|TRBJ2-3|TRBV7-2|NA|NA
TGTGCCAGCAGCTTAATAACAGATACGCAGTATTTT
CASSLITDTQYF
>15|TRBJ2-2|TRBV30|NA|NA
TGTGCCTGGAGTGGTAATCGGAGGAACACCGGGGAGCTGTTTTTT
CAWSGNRRNTGELFF
>15|TRBJ1-1|TRBV11-3|NA|TRBD1
TGTGCCAGCAGCTTAGGACAGGGGAGGGTCACTGAAGCTTTCTTT
CASSLGQGRVTEAFF
>14|TRBJ1-2|TRBV7-9|NA|NA
TGTGCCAGCAGCTTAGCCGAGGGAGACTATGGCTACACCTTC
CASSLAEGDYGYTF
>16|TRBJ2-1|TRBV7-3|once|TRBD2
TGTGCCAGCAGCTTAACCCCAGCGGGACTTAGTAATGAGCAGTTCTTC
CASSLTPAGLSNEQFF
>15|TRBJ2-1|TRBV7-8|NA|TRBD2
TGTGCCAGCAGCCGGGGGGTAGCGGGAGTCAATGAGCAGTTCTTC
CASSRGVAGVNEQFF
>14|TRBJ2-7|TRBV5-1|once|TRBD2
TGCGCCAGCAGCATTGGACTAGCGGTCGTCGAGCAGTACTTC
CASSIGLAVVEQYF
>15|TRBJ2-7|TRBV7-2|NA|TRBD1
TGTGCCAGCAGCTTAGACAGGGACAGCCTCAACGAGCAGTACTTC
CASSLDRDSLNEQYF
>14|TRBJ2-1|TRBV2|once|NA
TGTGCCAGCAATGCGCGGGACCTTTACAATGAGCAGTTCTTC
CASNARDLYNEQFF
>16|TRBJ2-7|TRBV13|NA|TRBD1
TGTGCCAGCAGCTTACTCCCGACAGGGGTGGTCGGCGAGCAGTACTTC
CASSLLPTGVVGEQYF
>17|TRBJ1-4|TRBV4-1|NA|TRBD1
TGCGCCAGCAGCCACCTGGGACAGGGGGGAGCTAATGAAAAACTGTTTTTT
CASSHLGQGGANEKLFF
>16|TRBJ2-5|TRBV5-6|NA|TRBD2
TGTGCCAGCAGCTGGAAGCGACTAGCGGCCGTATATGAGCAGTACTTC
CASSWKRLAAVYEQYF
>15|TRBJ2-2|TRBV5-5|NA|TRBD2
TGTGCCAGCAGCTCGGGAGGGACCCACACCGGGGAGCTGTTTTTT
CASSSGGTHTGELFF
>15|TRBJ1-2|TRBV7-2|NA|TRBD1
TGTGCCAGCAGTTTGGCCGGGACAGGGGTTCGGGGCTACACCTTC
CASSLAGTGVRGYTF